Below, 27 T cell receptor beta chains from the same sample are listed, as sequenced in a study of T cells in Graves' hyperthyroidism and ophthalmopathy (dated by TCRdb to the late 2010s). The receptor library was made with multiplex PCR. Sequencing took place on an Illumina HiSeq 2000. TCR beta CDR3 regions were amplified from RNA transcripts. A first-round RT-PCR of the TCR CDR3 used the HTBI primer set with the Qiagen OneStep RT-PCR kit. TCRdb passed the public sequencing reads through fastp at Q25 and MiXCR, retaining productive beta sequences. Each CDR3 protein appears once, grouped with its most common genes and DNA. Counted in this sample were hundreds of thousands of distinct CDR3 sequences; approximately 15% of them appeared once. The ten most abundant clones make up around 9.6% of the sample. The sequencing input was blood. The receptors shown here come from a woman aged 18-29 years with Graves' hyperthyroidism.

For this clonotype: At one of its ends the junction is not consistent with the germline gene, which may arise from a read error. CDR3 residues: CSIEFDLGAYLPYNEQFF. CDR3 DNA: TGCAGCATTGAATTTGATTTAGGGGCTTATCTCCCCTACAATGAGCAGTTCTTC. The chain recombines TRBV29-1 with TRBJ2-1; a weak D match, TRBD1 (5 bases). Germline CDR1 and CDR2: SQVTM and ANQGSEA. The CDR3 is 18 residues long.

The CDR3 protein is CASSLGAGRNTGELFF. The CDR3 region has the DNA TGTGCCAGCAGCTTAGGGGCGGGCCGGAACACCGGGGAGCTGTTTTTT. The rearrangement uses TRBV7-9 and TRBJ2-2, with D possibly TRBD2 on 5 matching bases. With 1 base removed from V and 1 base from J, the gap between germline ends came to 10 bases. Germline CDR1 SEHNR, CDR2 FQNEAQ (reference sequence). The CDR3 contains 16 residues.

The sample holds many counts of this clonotype. The chain recombines TRBV27 with TRBJ1-3; tentatively, D is TRBD1 (6 bases). Trimming took off 5 bases at V and 4 bases at J, with 21 bases between the two ends. The CDR3 runs to 17 residues. Germline CDR1 and CDR2: MNHEY and SMNVEV (reference sequence). CDR3: CASSPLPGVLSGNTIYF. CDR3 nucleotide sequence: TGTGCCAGCAGTCCGCTGCCAGGGGTTTTATCCGGAAACACCATATATTTT.

Many counts were recorded for this clonotype. The chain uses TRBV7-9 and TRBJ1-3, with 8 bases lining up with TRBD1. This CDR3 has 16 residues. CDR1 is SEHNR, CDR2 FQNEAQ, per germline (reference sequence). After removal of 2 bases from V and 0 bases from J, the junction contained 3 bases not matched to a gene. The CDR3 spells CASSLQGTGSGNTIYF. The CDR3 nucleotides are TGTGCCAGCAGCTTACAGGGGACAGGCTCTGGAAACACCATATATTTT. The full variable domain, completed using reference TRBV7-9 and TRBJ1-3, is DTGVSQNPRHKITKRGQNVTFRCDPISEHNRLYWYRQTLGQGPEFLTYFQNEAQLEKSRLLSDRFSAERPKGSFSTLEIQRTEQGDSAMYLCASSLQGTGSGNTIYFGEGSWLTVV.

This clonotype was seen repeatedly, ten times or more. CDR3 in amino acids: CASTQGYGTYTEAFF. CDR3 DNA sequence: TGTGCCAGCACCCAAGGGTACGGTACTTACACTGAAGCTTTCTTT. The chain has TRBV7-2 and TRBJ1-1; no clear D. The CDR3 covers 15 residues. Germline V gene lookup returns CDR1 SGHTA and CDR2 FQGNSA. V lost 7 bases and J 3 bases, leaving 18 bases between the germline ends. The complete variable domain, with remaining parts taken from reference TRBV7-2 and TRBJ1-1, reads GAGVSQSPSNKVTEKGKDVELRCDPISGHTALYWYRQSLGQGLEFLIYFQGNSAPDKSGLPSDRFSAERTGGSVSTLTIQRTQQEDSAVYLCASTQGYGTYTEAFFGQGTRLTVV.

This clonotype was counted many times. The J gene is TRBJ1-1, the V gene TRBV6-1; D might be TRBD1 (5 bases). With 5 bases removed from V and 4 bases from J, the gap between germline ends came to 17 bases. Germline CDR1 reads MNHNS; CDR2 reads SASEGT. The CDR3 sequence is 15 residues long. CDR3 sequence reads: CASSSLGGRATEAFF. The CDR3 nucleotides read TGTGCCAGCAGTTCGTTAGGCGGCAGGGCCACTGAAGCTTTCTTT.

This clonotype was seen repeatedly, ten times or more. V is TRBV7-3 and J is TRBJ1-1; D unclear. The CDR3 has 13 amino acids. The ends were cut back, 7 bases at V and 1 base at J, with 10 bases in the middle. Per germline, CDR1 SGHTA and CDR2 FQGTGA. CDR3 amino acids: CASKHSWNTEAFF. Here the CDR3 DNA reads TGTGCCAGCAAACACAGCTGGAACACTGAAGCTTTCTTT.

The sample holds many counts of this clonotype. The V gene is TRBV15, the J gene TRBJ2-5; 8 positions match TRBD2. The CDR3 totals 16 residues. Germline lookup yields CDR1 LNHNV and CDR2 YYDKDF (reference sequence). Trimming took 1 base from V and 5 from J; bases not matched to a gene: 9. This CDR3 reads CATSRAPAGGGETQYF. The CDR3 bases are TGTGCCACCAGCAGAGCCCCTGCGGGAGGAGGGGAGACCCAGTACTTC.

CDR3 DNA sequence: TGCGCCAGCAGCCAAGCCCTGGCGGTTAGGTGGGAGACGAGCAATGAGCAGTTCTTC. Translation gives CASSQALAVRWETSNEQFF. The chain combines TRBV5-1 with TRBJ2-1; D may be TRBD2 (5 bases). Germline V gene lookup returns CDR1 SGHRS and CDR2 YFSETQ. Deletions cut 4 bases from V and 6 bases from J, with 29 bases between. This CDR3 is 19 amino acids long.

This clonotype has more than one count but fewer than ten. Since the CDR3 does not end with the conserved phenylalanine or tryptophan, this likely comes from a read error. The CDR3 loop reads CASSLVAGLGEQYL. The CDR3 coding sequence is TGTGCCAGCAGCTTAGTCGCGGGCCTAGGCGAGCAGTACCTC. The rearrangement links TRBV7-9 to TRBJ2-7; D is perhaps TRBD2 (5 bases). The germline CDR1 and CDR2 sequences are SEHNR and FQNEAQ (reference sequence). Trimming stripped 1 base from V and 6 bases from J, with 13 bases between. The CDR3 is 14 amino acids.

The chain links TRBV7-9 to TRBJ2-1; 8 bases match TRBD1. V lost 5 bases, J lost 6 bases, and 9 bases stayed unmatched. The CDR3 is made up of 15 amino acids. The germline V gene encodes CDR1 SEHNR and CDR2 FQNEAQ (reference sequence). The CDR3 sequence: CASSTRQGLGNEQFF. The DNA of the CDR3 is TGTGCCAGCAGCACCCGACAGGGGCTTGGCAATGAGCAGTTCTTC.

This clonotype occurred many times. The chain uses TRBV2 and TRBJ2-5; tentatively, D is TRBD1 (6 bases). Trimming stripped 10 bases from V and 2 bases from J, with 8 bases between. This CDR3 spans 11 amino acids. Germline assignment: CDR1 SNHLY and CDR2 FYNNEI. This chain's CDR3 is CAKQGQETQYF. The CDR3 DNA reads TGTGCCAAACAGGGTCAAGAGACCCAGTACTTC.

V and J are TRBV29-1 and TRBJ1-1; tentatively, D is TRBD1 (6 bases). The CDR3 runs 15 residues. From germline, CDR1 is SQVTM and CDR2 ANQGSEA. V shed 7 bases and J shed 5 bases, with 23 bases lying between them. Here the CDR3 reads CSAEGRGGRRTEAFF. CDR3 coding DNA: TGCAGCGCCGAAGGTCGAGGGGGGCGCCGTACTGAAGCTTTCTTT.

This clonotype was recorded at least ten times. This rearrangement joins TRBV18 to TRBJ2-1; D is tentatively TRBD1 or TRBD2 (8 bases each). V gave up 3 bases and J gave up 7 bases, with 19 bases separating them. CDR3 length: 16 residues. Germline assignment: CDR1 KGHSH and CDR2 LQKENI. The CDR3 nucleotides read TGTGCCAGCTCACCGGGGACAGGCCGCGGGGGGAATGAGCAGTTCTTC. It codes for CASSPGTGRGGNEQFF. Based on the CDR3 plus reference TRBV18 and TRBJ2-1, the full variable domain is NAGVMQNPRHLVRRRGQEARLRCSPMKGHSHVYWYRQLPEEGLKFMVYLQKENIIDESGMPKERFSAEFPKEGPSILRIQQVVRGDSAAYFCASSPGTGRGGNEQFFGPGTRLTVL.

The chain couples TRBV5-1 to TRBJ2-7; the D is unclear. From germline, CDR1 is SGHRS and CDR2 YFSETQ. V lost 4 bases and J 1 base, leaving 12 bases between the germline ends. The length of the CDR3 is 14 residues. The CDR3: CASSPLWGSYEQYF. The CDR3 DNA reads as TGCGCCAGCAGCCCACTCTGGGGATCCTACGAGCAGTACTTC.

This clonotype was detected only a few times. The chain is built from TRBV30 and TRBJ2-5; a possible D gene is TRBD1 (5 bases). The germline V gene has CDR1 GTSNPN and CDR2 SVGIG (reference sequence). The ends were cut back, 3 bases at V and 2 bases at J, with 10 bases in the middle. The CDR3 is 13 residues long. This chain's CDR3 is CAWSGHFQETQYF. CDR3 coding DNA: TGTGCCTGGAGCGGACATTTTCAAGAGACCCAGTACTTC.

In this sample, this clonotype turned up many times. Written as DNA, the CDR3 is TGTGCCAGCCAGAAGGGACAGCCACGGAACAATGAGCAGTTCTTC. Translating gives CASQKGQPRNNEQFF. The chain has TRBV2 and TRBJ2-1; 7 bases align to TRBD1. The germline V gene has CDR1 SNHLY and CDR2 FYNNEI. The V gene end was trimmed by 8 bases and the J gene end by 5 bases; junction bases not matched to a gene: 12. The CDR3 loop spans 15 amino acids. Supplemented by reference TRBV2 and TRBJ2-1, the full variable domain reads EPEVTQTPSHQVTQMGQEVILRCVPISNHLYFYWYRQILGQKVEFLVSFYNNEISEKSEIFDDQFSVERPDGSNFTLKIRSTKLEDSAMYFCASQKGQPRNNEQFFGPGTRLTVL.

Of note for this clonotype: A much larger clone sits a single nucleotide away, making a read error possible. V and J are TRBV6-1 and TRBJ2-1, with D possibly called TRBD1 or TRBD2 (5 bases each). The CDR3 runs 15 residues. Germline assignment: CDR1 MNHNS and CDR2 SASEGT. Deletions cut 8 bases from V and 10 bases from J, with 24 bases between. CDR3 loop: CASEGVLGVLGEQFF. As DNA, the CDR3 is TGTGCCAGCGAGGGTGTTCTGGGGGTCCTCGGCGAGCAGTTCTTC.

The table lists this clonotype with many counts. The V gene is TRBV28, the J gene TRBJ2-5; the D call may be TRBD1 or TRBD2 (5 bases each). V lost 0 bases and J lost 2, with 7 bases in between. The CDR3 totals 14 residues. From germline, CDR1 is MDHEN and CDR2 SYDVKM. The CDR3 region has the DNA TGTGCCAGCAGTTTATGGGGGGAACAAGAGACCCAGTACTTC. It specifies CASSLWGEQETQYF.

The table lists this clonotype with many counts. The gene calls are TRBV10-3 and TRBJ2-1; 9 bases are a match to TRBD2. V trimming: 3 bases; J trimming: 6 bases; junction bases outside the gene matches: 6. The CDR3 totals 15 residues. Per the germline V gene, CDR1 is ENHRY and CDR2 is SYGVKD. In nucleotides, the CDR3 is TGTGCCATCAGTGAACCCGGGACTAGCCTCAATGAGCAGTTCTTC. Protein sequence: CAISEPGTSLNEQFF.

This clonotype was counted a few times. V and J are TRBV9 and TRBJ2-1, with D possibly TRBD2 on 5 matching bases. The CDR3 is 15 residues long. The V gene's germline CDR1 is SGDLS and CDR2 YYNGEE. V lost 0 bases to trimming and J lost 4 bases, with 11 bases between them. The CDR3 sequence is CASSVDSRGYNEQFF. CDR3 nucleotide sequence: TGTGCCAGCAGCGTAGATAGCAGAGGGTACAATGAGCAGTTCTTC.

A word on this clonotype: An end of the junction differs from the germline gene, which may be a read error. The V call is TRBV19, the J call TRBJ2-1, with D unresolved. Per the germline V gene, CDR1 is LNHDA and CDR2 is SQIVND (reference sequence). CDR3 length: 16 amino acids. The CDR3 here is CASRLAMGFDLNGQFF. The CDR3 nucleotides read TGTGCCAGTCGCTTAGCTATGGGCTTTGATCTGAATGGGCAGTTCTTC.

This clonotype was observed many times. The chain carries TRBV12-3 or TRBV12-4 and TRBJ2-7; a possible D gene is TRBD1 (6 bases). The CDR3 extends over 14 amino acids. Trimming removed 5 bases from V and 3 bases from J, with 14 bases in between. For the CDR3, the DNA is TGTGCCAGCAGTCACACAGGGACGGGCTACGAGCAGTACTTC. Translation: CASSHTGTGYEQYF.

The V and J genes are TRBV5-6 and TRBJ2-7, with D possibly matching TRBD1 (5 bases). The germline CDR1 and CDR2 sequences are SGHDT and YYEEEE. The CDR3 has 16 amino acids. Trimming shortened V by 8 bases and J by 6 bases, and 27 bases separated the two germline ends. This CDR3 is CASGVDGPLGPIEQYF. CDR3 in DNA: TGTGCCAGTGGAGTCGACGGACCGCTGGGGCCCATCGAGCAGTACTTC. The full variable domain, its missing parts supplied by reference TRBV5-6 and TRBJ2-7, is DAGVTQSPTHLIKTRGQQVTLRCSPKSGHDTVSWYQQALGQGPQFIFQYYEEEERQRGNFPDRFSGHQFPNYSSELNVNALLLGDSALYLCASGVDGPLGPIEQYFGPGTRLTVT.

The chain employs TRBV5-6 and TRBJ2-7, with no clear D. CDR1 SGHDT and CDR2 YYEEEE come from the germline V gene. The germline V and J ends were trimmed by 2 bases and 0 bases, with 9 bases remaining between them. This CDR3 is built from 14 residues. The CDR3 coding sequence is TGTGCCAGCAGCTTAAGGCGGTTCTCCTACGAGCAGTACTTC. Translating gives CASSLRRFSYEQYF.

V gene TRBV6-6 combines with J gene TRBJ1-1; D not certain. The CDR3 sequence is 15 residues long. Trimming left V 0 bases short and J 1 base short, with 9 bases between. Germline V gene data show CDR1 as MNHNY and CDR2 as SVGAGI (reference sequence). CDR3: CASSYSWARNTEAFF. The CDR3 bases are TGTGCCAGCAGTTACTCGTGGGCGAGGAACACTGAAGCTTTCTTT.

The chain couples TRBV4-1 to TRBJ1-3; D unclear. This CDR3 has 15 amino acids. V was clipped by 1 base and J by 0 bases, with 7 bases between them. Germline assignment: CDR1 MGHRA and CDR2 YSYEKL. The DNA for the CDR3 is TGCGCCAGCAGCCAAGGGCACAGCTCTGGAAACACCATATATTTT. Its translation: CASSQGHSSGNTIYF.